This is a list of T cell receptor beta chains from one sample in a study of shared clonotypes between healthy human individuals. Only in-frame clones appear in the TCRdb table, and some are missing; sequencing was by immunoSEQ multiplex PCR. The sample has around 200,000 clones; approximately 95% are singletons. Sequencing was performed on naive CD4+ T cells sorted from blood. The receptors derive from a woman aged 30 to 39 in good health. Both conserved end residues are part of each CDR3. The D gene is left open where the match is weak. For some rows the clone size is stated as once, few or many, or as a class when expanded; others skip it.

clone size	D gene	V gene	J gene	CDR3 protein	CDR3 DNA
.	.	TRBV28	TRBJ1-1	CASSFLGQGTNTEAFF	TGTGCCAGCAGTTTTTTAGGCCAGGGGACGAACACTGAAGCTTTCTTT
.	TRBD1	TRBV7-6	TRBJ2-2	CASSLGQGNTGELFF	TGTGCCAGCAGCTTAGGACAGGGGAACACCGGGGAGCTGTTTTTT
.	.	TRBV5-1	TRBJ2-7	CASSLGTSWGHEQYF	TGCGCCAGCAGCTTGGGGACTTCCTGGGGCCACGAGCAGTACTTC
.	TRBD2	TRBV27	TRBJ2-3	CASSSTTLAGVSDTQYF	TGTGCCAGCAGTTCCACCACTCTAGCGGGAGTTTCAGATACGCAGTATTTT
.	.	TRBV7-9	TRBJ2-7	CASSLDSGTSSYEQYF	TGTGCCAGCAGCTTAGATTCCGGGACAAGCTCCTACGAGCAGTACTTC
.	TRBD2	TRBV5-1	TRBJ2-7	CASSPGLADNYEQYF	TGCGCCAGCAGCCCGGGACTAGCGGATAACTACGAGCAGTACTTC
.	.	TRBV18	TRBJ2-3	CASSFRVRDSVSGTDTQYF	TGTGCCAGCTCATTTAGAGTCCGAGACAGCGTTTCCGGCACAGATACGCAGTATTTT
.	.	TRBV5-4	TRBJ1-4	CASSPGNNDEKLFF	TGTGCCAGCAGCCCCGGGAATAATGACGAAAAACTGTTTTTT
few	TRBD2	TRBV6-1	TRBJ2-7	CASSEGLAGTTKQYF	TGTGCCAGCAGTGAAGGACTAGCGGGAACTACGAAGCAGTACTTC
.	TRBD1	TRBV2	TRBJ1-3	CASSRQGGGNTIYF	TGTGCCAGCTCTAGACAGGGAGGTGGAAACACCATATATTTT
once	.	TRBV6-1	TRBJ1-4	CASKVDRFNEKLFF	TGTGCCAGCAAGGTGGACAGATTTAATGAAAAACTGTTTTTT
.	TRBD2	TRBV15	TRBJ2-7	CATSRDIGASGAYEQYF	TGTGCCACCAGCAGAGATATCGGGGCTAGCGGGGCCTACGAGCAGTACTTC
.	TRBD2	TRBV5-1	TRBJ2-2	CASSATSVTGELFF	TGCGCCAGCAGCGCGACTAGCGTCACCGGGGAGCTGTTTTTT
.	TRBD2	TRBV4-1	TRBJ2-5	CASSPGLAGIDSLQEQYF	TGCGCCAGCAGCCCCGGACTAGCGGGAATCGATTCCCTACAGGAGCAGTACTTC
.	TRBD2	TRBV5-1	TRBJ2-7	CASSFQTSGSEQYF	TGCGCCAGCAGCTTCCAGACTAGCGGGAGCGAGCAGTACTTC
.	.	TRBV6-5	TRBJ2-7	CASGGTRSYEQYF	TGTGCCAGCGGCGGGACCCGCTCCTACGAGCAGTACTTC
.	.	TRBV10-3	TRBJ2-1	CAISGAAVSYNEQFF	TGTGCCATCAGTGGAGCGGCGGTATCCTACAATGAGCAGTTCTTC
.	.	TRBV2	TRBJ1-2	CASSEEEHYGYTF	TGTGCCAGCAGTGAGGAGGAACACTATGGCTACACCTTC
once	.	TRBV30	TRBJ1-3	CAWSLTTNTIYF	TGTGCCTGGAGCCTTACAACCAACACCATATATTTT
.	.	TRBV5-6	TRBJ2-7	CASSLPRRGIYEQYF	TGTGCCAGCAGCTTGCCCAGGAGGGGGATCTACGAGCAGTACTTC
.	TRBD2	TRBV5-1	TRBJ2-7	CASSLGLAEYEQYF	TGCGCCAGCAGCCTGGGACTAGCGGAGTACGAGCAGTACTTC
.	.	TRBV7-9	TRBJ1-1	CASSLVGGFGSEAFF	TGTGCCAGCAGCTTAGTCGGGGGGTTTGGATCTGAAGCTTTCTTT
.	.	TRBV10-1	TRBJ2-1	CASSVGQLPYNEQFF	TGCGCCAGCAGTGTTGGGCAGCTCCCCTACAATGAGCAGTTCTTC
.	.	TRBV2	TRBJ1-1	CASSDPGVNTEAFF	TGTGCCAGCAGTGACCCAGGGGTGAACACTGAAGCTTTCTTT
.	.	TRBV19	TRBJ2-1	CASSIQQRVNNEQFF	TGTGCCAGTAGTATTCAGCAACGGGTAAACAATGAGCAGTTCTTC
.	TRBD2	TRBV18	TRBJ2-5	CASSELAGTSDQYF	TGTGCCAGCTCAGAACTAGCGGGAACCTCTGATCAGTACTTC
.	TRBD2	TRBV4-1	TRBJ2-2	CASRLLAGGPGELFF	TGCGCCAGCAGGCTACTAGCGGGAGGTCCCGGGGAGCTGTTTTTT
.	TRBD1	TRBV28	TRBJ1-5	CASSLGQGGNQPQHF	TGTGCCAGCAGTCTGGGACAGGGCGGGAATCAGCCCCAGCATTTT
few	.	TRBV7-9	TRBJ1-2	CASSLAHRGDGYTF	TGTGCCAGCAGCTTAGCGCATAGAGGGGATGGCTACACCTTC
once	.	TRBV27	TRBJ2-7	CASSSLSRSSYEQYF	TGTGCCAGCAGTTCCCTTTCAAGAAGCTCCTACGAGCAGTACTTC
.	.	TRBV28	TRBJ2-7	CASSQNYEQYF	TGTGCCAGCAGTCAGAACTACGAGCAGTACTTC
.	TRBD1	TRBV19	TRBJ2-1	CAASSIQGAQNEQFF	TGTGCCGCCAGTAGTATTCAGGGGGCGCAGAATGAGCAGTTCTTC
.	.	TRBV6-1	TRBJ1-2	CASSRDSPGAYGYTF	TGTGCCAGCAGCAGAGACTCTCCGGGAGCCTATGGCTACACCTTC
.	TRBD2	TRBV6-1	TRBJ2-7	CASSEVPGGSYEQYF	TGTGCCAGCAGTGAAGTTCCGGGGGGCTCCTACGAGCAGTACTTC
.	.	TRBV6-5	TRBJ1-1	CASSSSRPHTEAFF	TGTGCCAGCAGTTCCTCCCGGCCACACACTGAAGCTTTCTTT
.	.	TRBV28	TRBJ2-5	CASKNWQAGGWGQQETQYF	TGTGCCAGCAAAAACTGGCAGGCCGGTGGATGGGGGCAACAAGAGACCCAGTACTTC
.	TRBD1	TRBV19	TRBJ1-2	CASMESGGDRVDYTF	TGTGCCAGTATGGAAAGCGGCGGGGACAGGGTTGACTACACCTTC
.	.	TRBV2	TRBJ2-7	CASSERQVHEQYF	TGTGCCAGCAGTGAAAGGCAGGTTCACGAGCAGTACTTC
.	TRBD2	TRBV6-5	TRBJ2-3	CASRGLAGTDTQYF	TGTGCCAGCAGAGGACTAGCGGGCACAGATACGCAGTATTTT
.	.	TRBV19	TRBJ2-5	CASSRYRDSETQYF	TGTGCCAGTAGTCGATACCGGGACTCAGAGACCCAGTACTTC
.	.	TRBV6-5	TRBJ1-1	CASRVKGGTEAFF	TGTGCCAGCCGGGTGAAGGGGGGAACTGAAGCTTTCTTT
.	.	TRBV5-4	TRBJ2-3	CASSTGTFTDTQYF	TGTGCCAGCAGCACCGGGACTTTCACAGATACGCAGTATTTT
.	TRBD1	TRBV7-2	TRBJ2-2	CASSSGTGKGGELFF	TGTGCCAGCAGCTCCGGGACAGGGAAGGGCGGGGAGCTGTTTTTT
.	.	TRBV27	TRBJ1-4	CASSPQRTNEKLFF	TGTGCCAGCAGTCCCCAGAGAACTAATGAAAAACTGTTTTTT
few	.	TRBV30	TRBJ2-7	CAWSVGSGIYEQYF	TGTGCCTGGAGTGTTGGTAGCGGAATCTACGAGCAGTACTTC
.	TRBD1	TRBV19	TRBJ1-4	CASTSLQGATNEKLFF	TGTGCCAGTACCTCTTTGCAGGGGGCAACTAATGAAAAACTGTTTTTT
few	.	TRBV30	TRBJ1-1	CAWSVSGETEAFF	TGTGCCTGGAGTGTATCCGGAGAAACTGAAGCTTTCTTT
.	TRBD1	TRBV6-5	TRBJ1-1	CASSPDRGTGTEAFF	TGTGCCAGCAGTCCGGACAGGGGAACGGGCACTGAAGCTTTCTTT
.	.	TRBV10-3	TRBJ1-1	CAISESGVNTEAFF	TGTGCCATCAGTGAGTCAGGGGTGAACACTGAAGCTTTCTTT
.	.	TRBV6-1	TRBJ2-7	CASSTGPSSLYEQYF	TGTGCCAGCAGCACCGGGCCCTCCTCTCTCTACGAGCAGTACTTC
.	.	TRBV19	TRBJ2-1	CASRRTHAGLYNEQFF	TGTGCCAGTAGGCGAACCCACGCGGGGCTCTACAATGAGCAGTTCTTC
once	.	TRBV28	TRBJ2-7	CASSLATTPYEQYF	TGTGCCAGCAGTTTGGCAACTACTCCATACGAGCAGTACTTC
.	.	TRBV6-1	TRBJ2-7	CASNRADAYEQYF	TGTGCCAGCAATAGGGCGGACGCCTACGAGCAGTACTTC
.	TRBD1	TRBV5-8	TRBJ1-1	CASSFRTGVNTEAFF	TGTGCCAGCAGCTTTAGGACAGGGGTGAACACTGAAGCTTTCTTT
.	.	TRBV5-1	TRBJ2-3	CASRPDSTTDTQYF	TGCGCCAGCAGACCCGACAGTACCACAGATACGCAGTATTTT